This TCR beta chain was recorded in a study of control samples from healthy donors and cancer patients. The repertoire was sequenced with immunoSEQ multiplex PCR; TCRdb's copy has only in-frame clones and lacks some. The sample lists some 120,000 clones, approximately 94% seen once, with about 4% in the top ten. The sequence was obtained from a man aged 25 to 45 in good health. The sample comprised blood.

The CDR3 sequence: CASIDGKGTIQPQHF. The CDR3 DNA reads TGTGCCAGCATCGATGGAAAGGGAACGATTCAGCCCCAGCATTTT. The rearrangement links TRBV6-5 to TRBJ1-5, with D uncertain. The CDR3 has 15 amino acids. Germline CDR1 reads MNHEY; CDR2 reads SVGAGI. Trimming cost V 7 bases and J 6 bases, with 19 bases left between them.